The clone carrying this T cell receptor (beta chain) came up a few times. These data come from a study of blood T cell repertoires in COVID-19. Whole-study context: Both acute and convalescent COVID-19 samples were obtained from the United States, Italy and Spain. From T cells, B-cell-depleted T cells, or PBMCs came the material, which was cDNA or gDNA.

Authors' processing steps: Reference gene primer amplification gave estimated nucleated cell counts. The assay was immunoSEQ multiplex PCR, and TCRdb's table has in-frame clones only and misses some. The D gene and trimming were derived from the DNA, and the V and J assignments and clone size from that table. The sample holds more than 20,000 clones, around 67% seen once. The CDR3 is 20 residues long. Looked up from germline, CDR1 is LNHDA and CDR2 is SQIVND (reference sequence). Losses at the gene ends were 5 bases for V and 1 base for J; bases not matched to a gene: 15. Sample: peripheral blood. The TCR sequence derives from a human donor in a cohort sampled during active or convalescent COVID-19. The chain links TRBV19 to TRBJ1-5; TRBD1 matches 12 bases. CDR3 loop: CASSAKKPGQGAMSNQPQHF. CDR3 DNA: TGTGCCAGTAGTGCCAAGAAACCGGGACAGGGGGCGATGAGCAATCAGCCCCAGCATTTT.